Sequencing of this TCR beta chain was carried out in a study of CD8+CD57+ T cells in acquired aplastic anemia. About the study: The average for DNA from sorted CD4+ and CD8+ cells was 3.2 ug. Healthy donor sequencing depth: some 10 million CD4+, around 12 million CD8+ reads. Whole-study findings and limits: Researchers report that twenty-nine CD8+ CDR3 sequences appeared in both patients and controls. Patients were compared with controls for CD8+ Simpson's diversity, and no significant difference emerged.

V dropped 4 bases and J dropped 4; count of bases not matched to a gene: 2. Germline values: CDR1 SNHLY, CDR2 FYNNEI. CDR3 length: 15 residues. About this clonotype: Its antigen is as yet unknown.

Genomic DNA acted as the template from which TCR beta VDJ combination and CDR3 sequence profiling were carried out. TCRdb analysed the reads with MiXCR anew, one entry per CDR3 protein. The top ten hold roughly 23% of the sample, which has around 33,000 distinct CDR3 sequences, around 80% seen once. This receptor was taken from a human donor in good health, serving as a control. V gene TRBV2 combines with J gene TRBJ2-1; 12 bases line up with TRBD2. The sequenced sample consisted of sorted CD4+, CD8+, or CD8+CD57+ T cells (not recorded which) from PBMCs. The CDR3 DNA follows: TGTGCCAGCAGTGGGACTAGCGGGGCTTACAATGAGCAGTTCTTC. It specifies CASSGTSGAYNEQFF.